Each of the 23 T cell receptor beta chains below was sequenced from the same sample in a study of cytomegalovirus exposure and HLA in healthy donors. PCR involved 60 Vbeta and 13 Jbeta primers. The repertoire was sequenced with immunoSEQ multiplex PCR; TCRdb's copy has only in-frame clones and lacks some. The sample carries 95,000 to 110,000 clones, roughly three quarters recorded once. Material: PBMCs. All receptors come from a young woman in good health and CMV-seropositive.

This chain joins TRBV19 and TRBJ2-4; D is uncertain. Germline-derived CDR1 and CDR2 are LNHDA and SQIVND (reference sequence). Trimming took 3 bases from V and 2 from J, leaving 8 bases between them. This CDR3 is 14 amino acids long. The CDR3 region has the DNA TGTGCCAGTAGTATTAGAGGCCCCAAAAACATTCAGTACTTC. This gives the protein CASSIRGPKNIQYF.

This clone has only a few counts. The genes are TRBV9 and TRBJ1-1; 8 positions match TRBD1. Trimming took 4 bases from V and 1 from J; bases not matched to a gene: 12. The CDR3 loop spans 17 amino acids. Germline CDR1 reads SGDLS; CDR2 reads YYNGEE. CDR3 nucleotides: TGTGCCAGCAGCCCACGACTGACAGGGGAAGGGAACACTGAAGCTTTCTTT. It is translated as CASSPRLTGEGNTEAFF. Full variable domain (outside the CDR3, taken from reference TRBV9 and TRBJ1-1): DSGVTQTPKHLITATGQRVTLRCSPRSGDLSVYWYQQSLDQGLQFLIQYYNGEERAKGNILERFSAQQFPDLHSELNLSSLELGDSALYFCASSPRLTGEGNTEAFFGQGTRLTVV.

The chain recombines TRBV6-5 with TRBJ2-7, with TRBD1 as a possible D gene (6 bases). Germline lookup yields CDR1 MNHEY and CDR2 SVGAGI. The length of the CDR3 is 12 residues. Trimming left V 5 bases short and J 5 bases short, with 10 bases between. CDR3 DNA: TGTGCCAGCAGTACAGGGTTCGACGAGCAGTACTTC. Translated, it gives CASSTGFDEQYF.

The chain uses TRBV21-1 and TRBJ2-3; the table's D gene call, TRBD2, was not cross checked with the DNA. TRBV21-1 is assigned pseudogene status. This CDR3 is 16 amino acids long. CDR3 sequence (DNA): TGTGCCAGCAGCAAACAGACGGGACTGTTTACAGATACGCAGTATTTT. Its translation is CASSKQTGLFTDTQYF.

This clone has just a few counts. This chain connects TRBV27 to TRBJ1-6; TRBD1 aligns across 7 bases. Germline trimming cut 8 bases from V and 8 bases from J; bases unmatched to any gene: 9. This CDR3 contains 14 residues. Germline loops: CDR1 MNHEY, CDR2 SMNVEV (reference sequence). CDR3 nucleotides: TGTGCCAGCCATATGACAGGGTTTGATTCACCCCTCCACTTT. It codes for CASHMTGFDSPLHF.

This chain joins TRBV7-2 and TRBJ2-1; 7 bases are shared with TRBD2. Unmatched junction bases numbered 10, after V lost 1 base and J lost 1 base. CDR3 size: 18 residues. CDR1 and CDR2 (germline): SGHTA, FQGNSA. In DNA form, the CDR3 reads TGTGCCAGCAGCTTAGTAGGCAGCGGGGTCAGATCCTACAATGAGCAGTTCTTC. This sequence encodes CASSLVGSGVRSYNEQFF.

CDR3 sequence reads: CASSAGTGLEQFF. As DNA, the CDR3 is TGCGCCAGCAGCGCCGGGACAGGGCTTGAGCAGTTCTTC. V gene TRBV5-1 combines with J gene TRBJ2-1; 9 nucleotides line up with TRBD1. This CDR3 has 13 amino acids. V lost 4 bases, J lost 9 bases, and 5 bases stayed unmatched. Germline CDR1 reads SGHRS; CDR2 reads YFSETQ.

V is TRBV7-2 and J is TRBJ2-3; 8 positions agree with TRBD2. V was pared by 5 bases and J by 5 bases, with 12 bases of the junction left unmatched. This CDR3 contains 16 residues. The V gene's germline CDR1 is SGHTA and CDR2 FQGNSA. The CDR3 loop reads CASSPGMSGRRDTQYF. The CDR3 DNA reads TGTGCCAGCAGCCCCGGTATGAGCGGGAGAAGAGATACGCAGTATTTT.

The rearrangement joins TRBV5-1 to TRBJ1-4; TRBD1 might be the D (6 bases). Germline CDR1 reads SGHRS; CDR2 reads YFSETQ. The CDR3 has 14 residues. V lost 3 bases to trimming and J lost 1 base, with 7 bases between them. The CDR3 coding sequence is TGCGCCAGCAGCTCACAGGGAACTAATGAAAAACTGTTTTTT. This translates into CASSSQGTNEKLFF.

The chain is built from TRBV18 and TRBJ2-7; 10 bases align to TRBD2. Trimming took 4 bases from V and 5 from J; bases not matched to a gene: 14. The CDR3 has 17 amino acids. Germline V lookup: CDR1 KGHSH, CDR2 LQKENI. The CDR3 DNA is TGTGCCAGCTCACTCCAGTGGGCACTAGCGGGACCCAACGAGCAGTACTTC. Translation gives CASSLQWALAGPNEQYF.

This clone has a single count. The chain carries TRBV5-8 and TRBJ2-7; D is possibly TRBD2 (5 bases). The ends were cut back, 3 bases at V and 0 bases at J, with 10 bases in the middle. The CDR3 consists of 14 residues. Germline loops: CDR1 SGHTS, CDR2 YDEGEE. CDR3: CASSYRTASYEQYF. The CDR3, as DNA: TGTGCCAGCAGCTATAGGACTGCCTCCTACGAGCAGTACTTC.

The V call is TRBV7-9, the J call TRBJ2-7; maybe TRBD2 (5 bases). The V and J ends lost 7 bases and 7 bases respectively, with 14 bases between them. The V gene's germline CDR1 is SEHNR and CDR2 FQNEAQ (reference sequence). The CDR3 runs 12 residues. CDR3 in DNA: TGTGCCAGCAACCAGCTAGAGGGTGAGCAGTACTTC. It encodes CASNQLEGEQYF.

V gene TRBV30 combines with J gene TRBJ2-1; no clear D gene. The CDR3 loop spans 13 amino acids. Per the germline V gene, CDR1 is GTSNPN and CDR2 is SVGIG (reference sequence). V lost 0 bases and J 4 bases, leaving 7 bases between the germline ends. The CDR3 DNA is TGTGCCTGGAGTGTAGCCGAATACAATGAGCAGTTCTTC. As protein: CAWSVAEYNEQFF.

V and J are TRBV15 and TRBJ2-7; the match to TRBD2 covers 11 bases. From germline, CDR1 is LNHNV and CDR2 YYDKDF (reference sequence). V trimming: 5 bases; J trimming: 4 bases; junction bases outside the gene matches: 10. The CDR3 covers 16 residues. The CDR3, as DNA: TGTGCCACCAGCGGCGGGTGGGGACTAGCGGCGTACGAGCAGTACTTC. Protein product: CATSGGWGLAAYEQYF.

The rearrangement joins TRBV28 to TRBJ1-2, with a weak D call TRBD1 (6 bases). The V gene lost 2 bases and the J gene lost 0 bases, with 19 bases spanning the gap. The CDR3 runs to 18 residues. CDR1 and CDR2 from the germline V gene are MDHEN and SYDVKM. The CDR3 coding sequence is TGTGCCAGCAGTTTAGATCGGTGGACAGAAGAGACTAACTATGGCTACACCTTC. This gives the protein CASSLDRWTEETNYGYTF.

The V call is TRBV15, the J call TRBJ2-6, with a possible D match to TRBD2 (5 bases). V gave up 3 bases and J gave up 0 bases, with 12 bases separating them. The CDR3 totals 17 residues. The V gene's germline CDR1 is LNHNV and CDR2 YYDKDF (reference sequence). The CDR3 DNA follows: TGTGCCACCAGCAGGGACGGGATCCGCTCTGGGGCCAACGTCCTGACTTTC. Its protein product is CATSRDGIRSGANVLTF.

This chain joins TRBV6-5 and TRBJ2-7; TRBD1 aligns across 8 bases. The CDR3 totals 14 residues. In germline, CDR1 is MNHEY, CDR2 SVGAGI. V shed 6 bases, J shed 5 bases, and the junction held 9 bases outside the gene matches. The DNA for the CDR3 is TGTGCCAGCAGCTCCGGGACAGGTGGCGACGAGCAGTACTTC. Translating it yields CASSSGTGGDEQYF.

The chain joins TRBV11-2 to TRBJ2-1; no firm D call. V was clipped by 1 base and J by 3 bases, with 13 bases between them. CDR3 size: 16 residues. Looked up from germline, CDR1 is SGHAT and CDR2 is FQNNGV. In nucleotides, the CDR3 is TGTGCCAGCAGCTTAGGTGGGCCTGCCAACTACAATGAGCAGTTCTTC. Its translation is CASSLGGPANYNEQFF.

The V and J genes are TRBV7-6 and TRBJ1-3; 8 nucleotides match TRBD1. Unmatched junction bases numbered 5, after V lost 4 bases and J lost 9 bases. Per the germline V gene, CDR1 is SGHVS and CDR2 is FNYEAQ. This CDR3 region has 13 residues. CDR3 residues: CASSSDGTGTIYF. CDR3 coding DNA: TGTGCCAGCAGCTCCGACGGGACAGGCACCATATATTTT. Based on the CDR3 plus reference TRBV7-6 and TRBJ1-3, the full variable domain is GAGVSQSPRYKVTKRGQDVALRCDPISGHVSLYWYRQALGQGPEFLTYFNYEAQQDKSGLPNDRFSAERPEGSISTLTIQRTEQRDSAMYRCASSSDGTGTIYFGEGSWLTVV.

This sequence joins TRBV10-2 and TRBJ2-1, with D possibly being TRBD2 (5 bases). Germline CDR1 WSHSY, CDR2 SAAADI. This CDR3 spans 12 amino acids. V lost 10 bases to trimming and J lost 10 bases, with 17 bases between them. CDR3 amino acids: CATIPGSQEQFF. CDR3 sequence (DNA): TGCGCCACCATACCGGGGTCACAGGAGCAGTTCTTC.

The chain joins TRBV6-5 to TRBJ2-7; 7 positions agree with TRBD1. The V segment lost 7 bases and the J segment 1 base; nucleotides outside the gene matches: 10. Germline assignment: CDR1 MNHEY and CDR2 SVGAGI. CDR3 length: 15 amino acids. This CDR3 reads CASKTTGVRSYEQYF. The CDR3 nucleotides are TGTGCCAGCAAAACAACAGGGGTTAGGTCCTACGAGCAGTACTTC.

The gene calls are TRBV5-1 and TRBJ2-1; possibly TRBD1 for D (6 bases). The length of the CDR3 is 17 residues. The germline V and J ends were trimmed by 4 bases and 4 bases, with 21 bases remaining between them. Germline CDR1 and CDR2: SGHRS and YFSETQ. The CDR3 protein is CASSETGLSPKYNEQFF. DNA for the CDR3: TGCGCCAGCAGCGAGACAGGTTTATCCCCAAAGTACAATGAGCAGTTCTTC.

The rearrangement links TRBV30 to TRBJ1-5, with D possibly being TRBD1 (5 bases). Per germline, CDR1 GTSNPN and CDR2 SVGIG (reference sequence). The CDR3 totals 19 residues. V shed 3 bases and J shed 2 bases, with 26 bases lying between them. CDR3: CAWSDTRGFGAVGNQPQHF. In nucleotides, the CDR3 is TGTGCCTGGAGCGATACCCGGGGGTTCGGGGCGGTGGGCAATCAGCCCCAGCATTTT. The whole variable domain, filled in from reference TRBV30 and TRBJ1-5, reads SQTIHQWPATLVQPVGSPLSLECTVEGTSNPNLYWYRQAAGRGLQLLFYSVGIGQISSEVPQNLSASRPQDRQFILSSKKLLLSDSGFYLCAWSDTRGFGAVGNQPQHFGDGTRLSIL.